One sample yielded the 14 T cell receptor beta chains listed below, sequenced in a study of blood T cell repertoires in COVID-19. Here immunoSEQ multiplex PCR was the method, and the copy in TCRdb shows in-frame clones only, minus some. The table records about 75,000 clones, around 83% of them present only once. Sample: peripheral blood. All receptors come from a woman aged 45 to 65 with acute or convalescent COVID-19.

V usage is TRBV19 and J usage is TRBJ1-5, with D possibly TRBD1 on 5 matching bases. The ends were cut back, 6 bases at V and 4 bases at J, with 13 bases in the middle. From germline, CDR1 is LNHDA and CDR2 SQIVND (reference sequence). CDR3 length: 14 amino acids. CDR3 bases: TGTGCCAGTAGCTGGGGGGTGGGGAATCAGCCCCAGCATTTT. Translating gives CASSWGVGNQPQHF.

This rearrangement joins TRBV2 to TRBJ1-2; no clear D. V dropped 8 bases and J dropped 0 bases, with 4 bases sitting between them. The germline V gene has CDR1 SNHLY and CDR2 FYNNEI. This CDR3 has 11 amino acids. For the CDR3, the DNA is TGTGCCAGCGAGACTAACTATGGCTACACCTTC. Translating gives CASETNYGYTF.

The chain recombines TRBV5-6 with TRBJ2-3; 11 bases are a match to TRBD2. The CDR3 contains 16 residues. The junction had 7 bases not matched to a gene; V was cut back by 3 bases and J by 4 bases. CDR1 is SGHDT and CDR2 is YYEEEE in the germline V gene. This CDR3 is CASSWGTSGIADTQYF. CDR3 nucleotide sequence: TGTGCCAGCAGCTGGGGGACTAGCGGAATTGCAGATACGCAGTATTTT.

The CDR3 DNA reads as TGTGCCATCAGTGATGGGACAGTCTATTCACCCCTCCACTTT. Translated: CAISDGTVYSPLHF. This chain joins TRBV10-3 and TRBJ1-6; 7 nucleotides agree with TRBD1. The length of the CDR3 is 14 residues. J gave up 8 bases and V 3 bases, and 4 bases lay outside the gene matches. Germline V lookup: CDR1 ENHRY, CDR2 SYGVKD.

CDR3 nucleotide sequence: TGTGCCAGCAGCTTAAACGGCGGGAGCTCCTACGAGCAGTACTTC. It specifies CASSLNGGSSYEQYF. The chain combines TRBV7-3 with TRBJ2-7; 7 bases map to TRBD2. The CDR3 totals 15 residues. Trimming at V came to 1 base and at J to 0 bases, leaving 3 bases not matched to a gene. Germline V gene sequence: CDR1 SGHTA, CDR2 FQGTGA.

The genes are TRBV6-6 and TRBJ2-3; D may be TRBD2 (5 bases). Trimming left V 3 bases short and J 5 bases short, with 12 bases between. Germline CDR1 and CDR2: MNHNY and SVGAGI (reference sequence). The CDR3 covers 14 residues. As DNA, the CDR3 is TGTGCCAGCAGTTATCGGGGAGTGCAAGATACGCAGTATTTT. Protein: CASSYRGVQDTQYF.

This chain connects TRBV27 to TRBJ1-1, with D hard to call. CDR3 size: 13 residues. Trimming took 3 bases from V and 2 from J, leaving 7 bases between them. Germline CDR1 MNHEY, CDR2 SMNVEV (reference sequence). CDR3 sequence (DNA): TGTGCCAGCAGTTTGAGGCCCAACACTGAAGCTTTCTTT. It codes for CASSLRPNTEAFF.

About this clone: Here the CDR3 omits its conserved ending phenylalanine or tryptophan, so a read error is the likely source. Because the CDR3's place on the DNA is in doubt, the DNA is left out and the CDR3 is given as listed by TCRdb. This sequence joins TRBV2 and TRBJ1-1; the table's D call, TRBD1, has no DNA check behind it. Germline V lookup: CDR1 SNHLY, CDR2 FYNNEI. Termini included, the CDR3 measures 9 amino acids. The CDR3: CASSPPVVI.

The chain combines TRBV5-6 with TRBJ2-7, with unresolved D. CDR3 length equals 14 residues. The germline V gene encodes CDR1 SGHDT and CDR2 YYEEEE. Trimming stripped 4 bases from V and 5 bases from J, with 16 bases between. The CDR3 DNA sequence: TGTGCCAGCAGCGGTGACACCCTCTCAGACGAGCAGTACTTC. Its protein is CASSGDTLSDEQYF.

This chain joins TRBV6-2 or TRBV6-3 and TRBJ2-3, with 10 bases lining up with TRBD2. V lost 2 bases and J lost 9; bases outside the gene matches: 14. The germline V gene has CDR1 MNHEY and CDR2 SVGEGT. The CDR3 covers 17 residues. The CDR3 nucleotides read TGTGCCAGCAGTTACGATCTTCGGCTAGCGGGAGTCAGCACGCAGTATTTT. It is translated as CASSYDLRLAGVSTQYF.

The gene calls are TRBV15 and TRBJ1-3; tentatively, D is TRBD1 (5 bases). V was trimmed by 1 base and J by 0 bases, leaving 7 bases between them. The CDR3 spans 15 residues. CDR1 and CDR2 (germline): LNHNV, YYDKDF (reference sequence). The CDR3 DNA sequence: TGTGCCACCAGCAGAGTAAGGGGCTCTGGAAACACCATATATTTT. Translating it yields CATSRVRGSGNTIYF. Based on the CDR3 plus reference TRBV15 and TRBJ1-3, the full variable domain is DAMVIQNPRYQVTQFGKPVTLSCSQTLNHNVMYWYQQKSSQAPKLLFHYYDKDFNNEADTPDNFQSRRPNTSFCFLDIRSPGLGDTAMYLCATSRVRGSGNTIYFGEGSWLTVV.

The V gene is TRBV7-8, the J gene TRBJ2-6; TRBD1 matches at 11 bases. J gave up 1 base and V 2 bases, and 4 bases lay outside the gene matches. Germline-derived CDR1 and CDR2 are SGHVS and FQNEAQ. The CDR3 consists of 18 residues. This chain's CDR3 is CASSLRTGGASGANVLTF. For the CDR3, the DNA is TGTGCCAGCAGCTTAAGGACAGGGGGCGCGTCTGGGGCCAACGTCCTGACTTTC.

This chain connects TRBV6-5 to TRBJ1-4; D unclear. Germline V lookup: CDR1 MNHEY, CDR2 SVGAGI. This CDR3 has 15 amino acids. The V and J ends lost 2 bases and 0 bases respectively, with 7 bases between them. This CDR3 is CASSYAQATNEKLFF. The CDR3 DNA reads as TGTGCCAGCAGTTACGCTCAGGCAACTAATGAAAAACTGTTTTTT.

This CDR3 reads CASSHNPPGLAGGLLDNEQFF. CDR3 bases: TGTGCCAGCAGCCACAACCCGCCGGGACTAGCGGGAGGTCTGTTGGACAATGAGCAGTTCTTC. The rearrangement uses TRBV4-2 and TRBJ2-1; TRBD2 aligns across 15 bases. The CDR3 is 21 amino acids. V lost 3 bases to trimming and J lost 5 bases; unmatched junction nucleotides: 17. Germline V gene lookup returns CDR1 LGHNA and CDR2 YNFKEQ.